This passage covers 11 T cell receptor beta chains from one sample sequenced in a study of blood T cell repertoires in COVID-19. Sequenced by immunoSEQ multiplex PCR; TCRdb stores in-frame clones only, minus some. The top ten hold 12% of the sample, which has 100,000 or so clones, approximately 80% seen once. The sample was peripheral blood. Source of these receptors: an older woman with acute or convalescent COVID-19.

This rearrangement joins TRBV7-2 to TRBJ2-1, with 9 bases fitting TRBD2. J was trimmed by 1 base and V by 2 bases; bases with no gene match: 9. The CDR3 is 18 amino acids. Germline V gene sequence: CDR1 SGHTA, CDR2 FQGNSA. The chain's CDR3 is CASSLPLRGGASYNEQFF. As DNA, the CDR3 is TGTGCCAGCAGCTTACCTCTGCGGGGGGGGGCATCCTACAATGAGCAGTTCTTC.

The rearrangement joins TRBV13 to TRBJ2-5, with TRBD1 matching 8 bases. This CDR3 has 15 amino acids. The trim removed 5 bases at V and 5 bases at J, leaving 10 bases unmatched. From germline, CDR1 is PRHDT and CDR2 FYEKMQ (reference sequence). The DNA for the CDR3 is TGTGCCAGCAGCGCCTGGACAGGGCCCAGGGAGACCCAGTACTTC. Translation: CASSAWTGPRETQYF.

The chain links TRBV4-1 to TRBJ2-2; 9 bases map to TRBD2. The V segment lost 6 bases and the J segment 9 bases; nucleotides outside the gene matches: 17. This CDR3 is 17 amino acids long. CDR1 MGHRA and CDR2 YSYEKL come from the germline V gene. The CDR3: CASSSRSSGVIMWELFF. CDR3 DNA: TGCGCCAGCAGTTCGAGATCTAGCGGGGTAATAATGTGGGAGCTGTTTTTT.

This clone was observed many times. The CDR3 bases are TGTGCCACCCAACAGGGGACGAGCTCCTACGAGCAGTACGTC. Translating gives CATQQGTSSYEQYV. This chain joins TRBV10-3 and TRBJ2-7; 7 bases are a match to TRBD1. With 10 bases clipped from V and 0 bases from J, the junction kept 9 bases outside the gene matches. The CDR3 is made up of 14 amino acids. Germline values: CDR1 ENHRY, CDR2 SYGVKD.

This chain connects TRBV6-5 to TRBJ2-7, with 7 nucleotides matching TRBD1. This CDR3 is 13 amino acids long. Germline-derived CDR1 and CDR2 are MNHEY and SVGAGI. V shed 6 bases and J 3 bases; nucleotides not matched to a gene: 5. The CDR3 DNA is TGTGCCAGCAGAGTCGACAGGGACTACGAGCAGTACTTC. The encoded protein is CASRVDRDYEQYF.

This chain joins TRBV7-9 and TRBJ2-3, with a possible D match to TRBD2 (7 bases). CDR1 is SEHNR and CDR2 is FQNEAQ in the germline V gene (reference sequence). This CDR3 contains 15 residues. Trimming left V 0 bases short and J 3 bases short, with 10 bases between. The CDR3 nucleotides are TGTGCCAGCAGCTTAGCGGGGGGGCCAACAGATACGCAGTATTTT. Protein: CASSLAGGPTDTQYF.

The CDR3 DNA reads TGTGCCAGCACGGACAGGACCACGGCCACCGGGGAGCTGTTTTTT. Translation: CASTDRTTATGELFF. The chain uses TRBV11-3 and TRBJ2-2; the match to TRBD1 covers 7 bases. This CDR3 is built from 15 residues. The V segment lost 7 bases and the J segment 4 bases; nucleotides outside the gene matches: 9. From germline, CDR1 is SGHNT and CDR2 YENEEA.

The chain combines TRBV20-1 with TRBJ1-2; D is perhaps TRBD1 (6 bases). CDR1 is DFQATT and CDR2 is SNEGSKA in the germline V gene (reference sequence). V dropped 8 bases and J dropped 6 bases, with 13 bases sitting between them. The CDR3 is 11 residues long. CDR3: CSNRDADGYTF. CDR3 DNA sequence: TGCAGTAACAGGGACGCTGATGGCTACACCTTC.

This rearrangement joins TRBV2 to TRBJ2-2; D might be TRBD2 (5 bases). V was trimmed by 6 bases and J by 4 bases, leaving 12 bases between them. The CDR3 contains 14 residues. CDR1 and CDR2 from the germline V gene are SNHLY and FYNNEI. The CDR3 here is CASSDYYITGELFF. The DNA for the CDR3 is TGTGCCAGCAGCGACTACTACATCACCGGGGAGCTGTTTTTT.

The V call is TRBV6-5, the J call TRBJ2-5; D not certain. The CDR3 is 11 residues long. V lost 6 bases, J lost 2 bases, and 4 bases lay in between. CDR1 MNHEY and CDR2 SVGAGI come from the germline V gene. CDR3 DNA sequence: TGTGCCAGCAGCAAACAAGAGACCCAGTACTTC. This encodes CASSKQETQYF.

This clone was found a few times. The chain uses TRBV19 and TRBJ1-1, with 8 bases identical to TRBD1. Germline V gives CDR1 LNHDA, CDR2 SQIVND (reference sequence). Germline trimming cut 7 bases from V and 0 bases from J; bases unmatched to any gene: 16. This CDR3 is built from 18 residues. The CDR3 reads CASTPFRQGALMNTEAFF. The CDR3 nucleotides are TGTGCCAGTACCCCATTCAGGCAGGGGGCACTCATGAACACTGAAGCTTTCTTT.